Listed here are 21 T cell receptor beta chains from one sample, sequenced in a study of Ad26.COV2.S vaccination and SARS-CoV-2 variants. Measured with immunoSEQ multiplex PCR; TCRdb has only the in-frame clones, and not every one. The data contain hundreds of thousands of clones, 85% of them seen just once; the ten biggest clones take up around 3.3%. Treatment given: approximately 18 received Ad26.COV2.S at low or high dose, single or two shots; about 5 received placebo; per-sample allocation not given. Sampling occurred on day 63 after the first vaccine or placebo injection. The specimen was peripheral blood, collected in a trial of Ad26.COV2.S vaccine versus placebo. The receptors originated from a person between 18 and 65 years old who received the Ad26.COV2.S COVID-19 vaccine or a placebo.

As to this clone: At the DNA level, this CDR3 is encoded by other sequences in the same sample as well. This chain connects TRBV19 to TRBJ2-3; D not certain. Germline V gives CDR1 LNHDA, CDR2 SQIVND (reference sequence). The CDR3 is made up of 12 amino acids. V was cut by 3 bases and J by 5 bases, with 6 bases left in between. CDR3 protein: CASSMARDTQYF. CDR3 nucleotides: TGTGCCAGTAGTATGGCCAGAGATACGCAGTATTTT.

In DNA form, the CDR3 reads TGTGCCAGCAGCCAAGATTTATCAGTAGCCCAGGGATCCGGGGAGCTGTTTTTT. As protein: CASSQDLSVAQGSGELFF. The chain joins TRBV14 to TRBJ2-2; TRBD1 might be the D (5 bases). CDR1 is SGHDN, CDR2 FVKESK, per germline. The germline V and J ends were trimmed by 0 bases and 6 bases, with 20 bases remaining between them. There are 18 residues in the CDR3.

The chain carries TRBV6-5 and TRBJ2-6, with D hard to call. The CDR3 sequence is 13 residues long. V shed 8 bases and J shed 0 bases, with 5 bases lying between them. Germline CDR1 MNHEY, CDR2 SVGAGI. Here the CDR3 DNA reads TGTGCCAGCCGGAACTCTGGGGCCAACGTCCTGACTTTC. Protein sequence: CASRNSGANVLTF.

The rearrangement joins TRBV7-9 to TRBJ2-1; TRBD1 or TRBD2 may be the D gene (5 bases each). V was trimmed by 1 base and J by 10 bases, leaving 8 bases between them. There are 12 residues in the CDR3. Germline V lookup: CDR1 SEHNR, CDR2 FQNEAQ (reference sequence). CDR3 in DNA: TGTGCCAGCAGCTTAGTCGAGGGGGAGCAGTTCTTC. Protein product: CASSLVEGEQFF.

The chain uses TRBV19 and TRBJ1-5; D uncertain. This CDR3 contains 11 residues. CDR1 and CDR2 from the germline V gene are LNHDA and SQIVND (reference sequence). Trimming shortened V by 5 bases and J by 6 bases, and 5 bases separated the two germline ends. The CDR3 DNA is TGTGCCAGTAGTGGCGGTCAGCCCCAGCATTTT. Amino acid sequence: CASSGGQPQHF.

This rearrangement joins TRBV5-4 to TRBJ2-7, with D tentatively TRBD1 (6 bases). Looked up from germline, CDR1 is SGHNT and CDR2 is YYREEE (reference sequence). This CDR3 has 14 residues. The V end was cut by 2 bases, the J end by 1 base, with 10 bases between. The CDR3 DNA reads TGTGCCAGCAGCTTCAGGGGCCCTTCCTACGAGCAGTACTTC. Residues: CASSFRGPSYEQYF.

V is TRBV6-6 and J is TRBJ2-7; D gene ambiguous. V lost 2 bases, J lost 1 base, and 9 bases lay in between. CDR1 MNHNY and CDR2 SVGAGI come from the germline V gene (reference sequence). The CDR3 loop spans 14 amino acids. CDR3 amino acids: CASSYPEQSYEQYF. In DNA form, the CDR3 reads TGTGCCAGCAGTTACCCTGAACAGTCCTACGAGCAGTACTTC.

This clone was observed once. The V gene is TRBV11-3, the J gene TRBJ2-2, with D tentatively TRBD2 (6 bases). CDR1 and CDR2 from the germline V gene are SGHNT and YENEEA. This CDR3 has 16 residues. V was clipped by 5 bases and J by 2 bases, with 15 bases between them. The CDR3, as DNA: TGTGCCAGCAGCCCCCCGGGACTGGGTAACACCGGGGAGCTGTTTTTT. Translated, it gives CASSPPGLGNTGELFF. Variable domain in full (rest from reference TRBV11-3 and TRBJ2-2): EAGVVQSPRYKIIEKKQPVAFWCNPISGHNTLYWYLQNLGQGPELLIRYENEEAVDDSQLPKDRFSAERLKGVDSTLKIQPAELGDSAVYLCASSPPGLGNTGELFFGEGSRLTVL.

V is TRBV2 and J is TRBJ1-4; no definite D call. This CDR3 spans 12 amino acids. V shed 5 bases and J shed 7 bases, with 8 bases lying between them. Germline V lookup: CDR1 SNHLY, CDR2 FYNNEI. The CDR3, as DNA: TGTGCCAGCAGTAGGGTCGGTGAAAAACTGTTTTTT. This encodes CASSRVGEKLFF.

The sample holds one count of this clone. J is TRBJ1-1 and V is TRBV7-9; D perhaps matches TRBD1 (5 bases). From germline, CDR1 is SEHNR and CDR2 FQNEAQ (reference sequence). The CDR3 covers 17 residues. V lost 5 bases and J lost 8, with 27 bases in between. The CDR3 is CASSPKAGLGERLEAFF. CDR3 nucleotides: TGTGCCAGCAGCCCAAAGGCGGGGTTAGGGGAAAGATTGGAAGCTTTCTTT.

The V and J genes are TRBV7-9 and TRBJ2-5; 8 bases are a match to TRBD2. CDR1 and CDR2 (germline): SEHNR, FQNEAQ (reference sequence). The CDR3 loop spans 15 amino acids. V lost 7 bases and J lost 5; bases outside the gene matches: 12. The DNA for the CDR3 is TGTGCCAGCACCCGCACTGACGGGAGGGCGGAGACCCAGTACTTC. It translates to CASTRTDGRAETQYF.

Of note for this clone: The sample has other DNA sequences that encode this CDR3 too. V usage is TRBV12-3 or TRBV12-4 and J usage is TRBJ2-1, with D maybe TRBD2 (5 bases). The CDR3 loop spans 12 amino acids. V shed 3 bases and J shed 7 bases, with 7 bases lying between them. The CDR3 sequence is CASSFGGNEQFF. The CDR3 DNA follows: TGTGCCAGCAGTTTTGGAGGAAATGAGCAGTTCTTC.

The J gene is TRBJ2-5, the V gene TRBV21-1; the D call in the table, TRBD2, was not verified against the DNA. TRBV21-1 constitutes a pseudogene. This CDR3 is 13 amino acids long. In nucleotides, the CDR3 is TGTGCCAGCAGCAAAAGCGGTTGTGAGACCCAGTACTTC. This translates into CASSKSGCETQYF.

This chain joins TRBV6-2 or TRBV6-3 and TRBJ2-7; possibly TRBD2 for D (6 bases). Trimming took off 7 bases at V and 2 bases at J, with 21 bases between the two ends. The CDR3 runs to 16 residues. CDR1 is MNHEY, CDR2 SVGEGT, per germline. The CDR3 reads CASTPLQAGPTYEQYF. Here the CDR3 DNA reads TGTGCCAGCACCCCCCTCCAAGCGGGCCCGACCTACGAGCAGTACTTC.

This chain connects TRBV5-1 to TRBJ2-3; D could derive from TRBD1 or TRBD2 (5 bases each). The CDR3 loop spans 15 amino acids. Trimming shortened V by 4 bases and J by 5 bases, and 17 bases separated the two germline ends. Germline-derived CDR1 and CDR2 are SGHRS and YFSETQ. In nucleotides, the CDR3 is TGCGCCAGCAGCGGGACGGACCCCCGCATAGATACGCAGTATTTT. It specifies CASSGTDPRIDTQYF.

Many counts were recorded for this clone. J is TRBJ2-5 and V is TRBV6-5; weak D call: TRBD2 (6 bases). CDR1 is MNHEY and CDR2 is SVGAGI in the germline V gene. This CDR3 contains 14 residues. The V end was cut by 7 bases, the J end by 9 bases, with 21 bases between. CDR3 nucleotides: TGTGCCAGCATGCCCAGGGCCGACCCGGGGGCCCAGTACTTC. Encoded protein: CASMPRADPGAQYF.

The genes are TRBV7-9 and TRBJ2-7; D remains unclear. CDR3 length: 14 residues. V lost 1 base, J lost 1 base, and 8 bases lay in between. The V gene's germline CDR1 is SEHNR and CDR2 FQNEAQ (reference sequence). CDR3 sequence (DNA): TGTGCCAGCAGCTTAGACGCCGGATCCTACGAGCAGTACTTC. Amino acid sequence: CASSLDAGSYEQYF.

The gene calls are TRBV5-8 and TRBJ2-7, with 10 bases aligning to TRBD1. CDR1 is SGHTS, CDR2 YDEGEE, per germline. Unmatched junction bases numbered 6, after V lost 5 bases and J lost 4 bases. There are 14 residues in the CDR3. The CDR3 DNA reads TGTGCCAGCAGTCGTGGGACAGGGGCGTACGAGCAGTACTTC. It translates to CASSRGTGAYEQYF. Full variable domain (outside the CDR3, taken from reference TRBV5-8 and TRBJ2-7): EAGVTQSPTHLIKTRGQQATLRCSPISGHTSVYWYQQALGLGLQFLLWYDEGEERNRGNFPPRFSGRQFPNYSSELNVNALELEDSALYLCASSRGTGAYEQYFGPGTRLTVT.

This chain uses TRBV19 with TRBJ1-2; D perhaps matches TRBD1 (5 bases). V was trimmed by 5 bases and J by 7 bases, leaving 20 bases between them. The CDR3 has 15 residues. CDR1 is LNHDA and CDR2 is SQIVND in the germline V gene (reference sequence). In nucleotides, the CDR3 is TGTGCCAGTAGTCCACAGGATACCCTCTCAATTGGCTACACCTTC. It yields the protein CASSPQDTLSIGYTF.

The chain has TRBV19 and TRBJ2-2, with D tentatively TRBD2 (5 bases). Between the trimmed V and J ends, which lost 7 bases and 10 bases, there was a span of 19 bases. The CDR3 is 14 amino acids. The germline gives CDR1 LNHDA, CDR2 SQIVND (reference sequence). CDR3 sequence: CASNNFQEGMELFF. CDR3 in DNA: TGTGCCAGTAACAATTTCCAAGAGGGTATGGAGCTGTTTTTT.

The rearrangement links TRBV27 to TRBJ2-1; 8 bases map to TRBD2. The V gene's germline CDR1 is MNHEY and CDR2 SMNVEV (reference sequence). CDR3 length: 15 residues. J was trimmed by 2 bases and V by 2 bases; bases with no gene match: 2. This CDR3 reads CASSLEREPYNEQFF. The CDR3 nucleotides read TGTGCCAGCAGTTTAGAGCGGGAGCCCTACAATGAGCAGTTCTTC.